This T cell receptor beta chain was sequenced in a study of T cell responses to AZD1222 COVID-19 vaccine. Repertoires were generated with immunoSEQ multiplex PCR, while TCRdb's copy carries only in-frame clones and drops some. The table has 98,000 or so clones, about 86% seen once. This receptor was identified in an adult in good health. The specimen comprised peripheral blood, sampled on day 0 of AZD1222 vaccination.

This CDR3 is CSARRQKGYTF. Here the CDR3 DNA reads TGCAGTGCTCGACGTCAAAAGGGCTACACCTTC. The chain links TRBV20-1 to TRBJ1-2; the D is unclear. The V gene lost 5 bases and the J gene lost 8 bases, with 12 bases spanning the gap. The germline gives CDR1 DFQATT, CDR2 SNEGSKA (reference sequence). The CDR3 runs to 11 residues.